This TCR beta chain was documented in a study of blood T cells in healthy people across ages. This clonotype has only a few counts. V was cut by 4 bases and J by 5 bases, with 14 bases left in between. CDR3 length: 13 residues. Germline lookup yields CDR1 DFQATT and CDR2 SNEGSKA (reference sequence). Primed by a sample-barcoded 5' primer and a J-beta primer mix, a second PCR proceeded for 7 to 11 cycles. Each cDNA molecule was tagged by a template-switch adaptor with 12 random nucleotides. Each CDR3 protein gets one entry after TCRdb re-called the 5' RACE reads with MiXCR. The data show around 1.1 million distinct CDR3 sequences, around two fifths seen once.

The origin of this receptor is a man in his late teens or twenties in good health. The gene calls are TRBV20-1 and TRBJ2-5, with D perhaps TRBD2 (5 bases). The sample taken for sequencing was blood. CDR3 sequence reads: CSATLDSRETQYF. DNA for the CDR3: TGCAGTGCTACACTAGATTCTAGGGAGACCCAGTACTTC.